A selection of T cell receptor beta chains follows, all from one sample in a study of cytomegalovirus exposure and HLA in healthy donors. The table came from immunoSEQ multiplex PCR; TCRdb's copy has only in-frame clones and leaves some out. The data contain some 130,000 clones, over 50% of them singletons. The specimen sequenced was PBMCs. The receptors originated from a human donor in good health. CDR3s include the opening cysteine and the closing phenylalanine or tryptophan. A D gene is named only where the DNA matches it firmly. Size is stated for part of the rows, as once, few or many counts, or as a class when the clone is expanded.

CASSLAGTLQETQYF TGTGCCAGCAGCCTGGCAGGTACTCTCCAAGAGACCCAGTACTTC TRBJ2-5 TRBV9 15 NA once
CASSVGLAGADEQFF TGTGCCAGCAGCGTAGGCCTAGCGGGAGCAGATGAGCAGTTCTTC TRBJ2-1 TRBV9 15 TRBD2 NA
CASSQDWVAGSYEQYF TGCGCCAGCAGCCAAGATTGGGTAGCGGGGTCCTACGAGCAGTACTTC TRBJ2-7 TRBV4-3 16 TRBD2 NA
CASSVGGQGSYEQYF TGTGCCAGTAGTGTGGGTGGACAGGGTTCCTACGAGCAGTACTTC TRBJ2-7 TRBV19 15 TRBD1 NA
CASSIKREGQFF TGTGCCAGTAGTATCAAGAGGGAGGGGCAGTTCTTC TRBJ2-1 TRBV19 12 TRBD2 NA
CSIWAGSYEQYF TGCAGCATATGGGCAGGGTCCTACGAGCAGTACTTC TRBJ2-7 TRBV29-1 12 NA few
CASSRDRTTDTQYF TGTGCCAGCAGCAGGGACAGGACCACAGATACGCAGTATTTT TRBJ2-3 TRBV21-1 14 NA NA
CASSLSSGRTYNEQFF TGTGCCAGCAGTTTATCTAGCGGGAGGACCTACAATGAGCAGTTCTTC TRBJ2-1 TRBV27 16 TRBD2 NA
CASSLLETQYF TGCGCCAGCAGCTTGCTAGAGACCCAGTACTTC TRBJ2-5 TRBV5-1 11 NA NA
CASSQIGTSQETQYF TGTGCCAGCAGCCAGATTGGGACAAGCCAAGAGACCCAGTACTTC TRBJ2-5 TRBV7-9 15 NA NA
CSVTRQGSGYTF TGCAGCGTTACCAGACAGGGGAGCGGCTACACCTTC TRBJ1-2 TRBV29-1 12 TRBD1 NA
CASSQAPGLAGAPLSYEQYF TGCGCCAGCAGCCAAGCCCCCGGGCTAGCGGGGGCCCCCCTCTCCTACGAGCAGTACTTC TRBJ2-7 TRBV4-1 20 TRBD2 NA
CASSPTAGSGKGGTDTQYF TGCGCCAGCAGCCCAACAGCCGGTAGCGGGAAAGGTGGTACAGATACGCAGTATTTT TRBJ2-3 TRBV5-1 19 TRBD2 NA
CASSLDLGGTNNEQFF TGTGCCAGCAGCTTGGACTTAGGGGGTACGAACAATGAGCAGTTCTTC TRBJ2-1 TRBV5-4 16 NA NA
CASRGTANTGELFF TGTGCCAGCAGGGGGACAGCGAACACCGGGGAGCTGTTTTTT TRBJ2-2 TRBV6-1 14 TRBD1 NA
CASSRDRNTGELFF TGCGCCAGCAGTAGGGACAGGAACACCGGGGAGCTGTTTTTT TRBJ2-2 TRBV5-1 14 TRBD1 few
CASSYLGSLSTEAFF TGTGCCAGCAGTTACCTCGGGTCGTTGAGCACTGAAGCTTTCTTT TRBJ1-1 TRBV6-5 15 NA few
CASSLGQGQETQYF TGTGCCAGCAGCCTCGGACAGGGGCAAGAGACCCAGTACTTC TRBJ2-5 TRBV5-5 14 TRBD1 NA
CASSVGTSGGTDTQYF TGTGCCAGCAGTGTGGGGACTAGCGGGGGCACAGATACGCAGTATTTT TRBJ2-3 TRBV2 16 TRBD2 few
CASSTVGGVGDTQYF TGTGCCAGTAGTACAGTGGGAGGGGTAGGGGATACGCAGTATTTT TRBJ2-3 TRBV19 15 TRBD2 NA
CSVAVGTGDSPLHF TGCAGCGTTGCCGTAGGGACAGGGGATTCACCCCTCCACTTT TRBJ1-6 TRBV29-1 14 TRBD1 NA
CASSEGGLAGADTQYF TGTGCCAGCAGTGAAGGAGGACTAGCGGGGGCAGATACGCAGTATTTT TRBJ2-3 TRBV6-1 16 TRBD2 few
CASSSRAGVGTDTQYF TGTGCCAGCAGCTCGAGAGCGGGAGTAGGCACAGATACGCAGTATTTT TRBJ2-3 TRBV5-4 16 TRBD2 NA
CASSQGLAGENIQYF TGCGCCAGCAGCCAGGGACTAGCGGGAGAGAACATTCAGTACTTC TRBJ2-4 TRBV4-1 15 TRBD2 few
CASSLAGFSNQPQHF TGCGCCAGCAGCTTGGCGGGGTTTAGCAATCAGCCCCAGCATTTT TRBJ1-5 TRBV5-1 15 NA NA
CASSGGGLAGGPYEQYF TGTGCCAGCAGTGGGGGCGGACTAGCGGGAGGGCCCTACGAGCAGTACTTC TRBJ2-7 TRBV2 17 TRBD2 few
CASSPSVGGIEAFF TGTGCCAGCAGTCCCAGTGTAGGGGGCATTGAAGCTTTCTTT TRBJ1-1 TRBV27 14 TRBD1 few
CSNWEYNEQFF TGCAGCAACTGGGAGTACAATGAGCAGTTCTTC TRBJ2-1 TRBV29-1 11 NA NA
CASSPGQGLGQPQHF TGTGCCAGCTCACCGGGACAGGGTCTAGGTCAGCCCCAGCATTTT TRBJ1-5 TRBV18 15 TRBD1 NA
CASSSSQGTFEQFF TGTGCCAGCAGCTCTTCACAGGGCACCTTTGAGCAGTTCTTC TRBJ2-1 TRBV7-9 14 NA NA
CASRDAGGLYGYTF TGTGCCAGCAGGGACGCGGGGGGCCTCTATGGCTACACCTTC TRBJ1-2 TRBV6-5 14 NA NA
CSVEGRGIEQYF TGCAGCGTTGAGGGCAGGGGGATCGAGCAGTACTTC TRBJ2-7 TRBV29-1 12 TRBD1 NA
CSFLGGPSSYEQYF TGCAGCTTTCTTGGGGGCCCGAGCTCCTACGAGCAGTACTTC TRBJ2-7 TRBV29-1 14 NA NA
CASSLPGQGGETQYF TGTGCCAGCAGCTTACCGGGACAGGGAGGTGAGACCCAGTACTTC TRBJ2-5 TRBV7-6 15 TRBD1 NA
CASGASGRAPYEQYF TGTGCCAGCGGGGCTAGCGGGAGGGCCCCCTACGAGCAGTACTTC TRBJ2-7 TRBV28 15 TRBD2 NA
CASSSLGGNPYEQYF TGTGCCAGTAGCTCTTTGGGCGGGAACCCCTACGAGCAGTACTTC TRBJ2-7 TRBV19 15 NA NA
CASSSRTSGLTGELFF TGTGCCAGCAGCTCCCGGACTAGCGGCCTCACCGGGGAGCTGTTTTTT TRBJ2-2 TRBV7-3 16 TRBD2 NA
CSVQDRVTYNEQFF TGCAGCGTTCAGGACAGGGTAACCTACAATGAGCAGTTCTTC TRBJ2-1 TRBV29-1 14 TRBD1 NA
CATSRDRVPGEQYF TGTGCCACCAGCAGAGATCGGGTTCCGGGTGAGCAGTACTTC TRBJ2-7 TRBV15 14 NA NA
CASSPGTGRGGQETQYF TGTGCCAGCAGCCCAGGGACAGGGAGGGGGGGACAAGAGACCCAGTACTTC TRBJ2-5 TRBV11-3 17 TRBD1 NA
CASSMGRDRVSNEQFF TGTGCCAGTAGTATGGGCAGAGACAGGGTCTCGAATGAGCAGTTCTTC TRBJ2-1 TRBV19 16 TRBD1 NA
CASSADRGNEKLFF TGTGCCAGCAGCGCCGACAGGGGGAATGAAAAACTGTTTTTT TRBJ1-4 TRBV9 14 TRBD1 NA
CASSVDRQQETQYF TGCGCCAGCAGCGTGGACAGGCAGCAAGAGACCCAGTACTTC TRBJ2-5 TRBV5-1 14 TRBD1 once
CAPVGGLFSNQPQHF TGTGCCCCCGTTGGTGGCCTCTTTTCAAATCAGCCCCAGCATTTT TRBJ1-5 TRBV12-5 15 NA once
CASSLGDRGSGYTF TGTGCCAGCAGTTTAGGGGACAGGGGTTCGGGCTACACCTTC TRBJ1-2 TRBV27 14 TRBD1 few
CASLGTEYFESKQFF TGTGCCAGCCTCGGGACAGAATATTTTGAGAGTAAGCAGTTCTTC TRBJ2-1 TRBV19 15 TRBD1 NA
CASSPLGLAPSGTDTQYF TGTGCCAGCAGCCCTCTGGGACTAGCGCCCTCGGGCACAGATACGCAGTATTTT TRBJ2-3 TRBV11-2 18 TRBD2 NA
CASSLAQGGSEKLFF TGTGCCAGCAGCCTAGCTCAGGGGGGTAGTGAAAAACTGTTTTTT TRBJ1-4 TRBV7-2 15 TRBD1 NA
CSATSVTQYF TGCAGCGCGACTAGTGTTACGCAGTATTTT TRBJ2-3 TRBV29-1 10 NA NA
CASSLGLSRSTDTQYF TGTGCCAGCAGCCTCGGACTTTCCCGATCCACAGATACGCAGTATTTT TRBJ2-3 TRBV7-9 16 NA NA
CASSQTARLNYEQYF TGCGCCAGCAGCCAAACCGCCCGACTCAACTACGAGCAGTACTTC TRBJ2-7 TRBV4-1 15 NA few
CASSARGTYEQYF TGCGCCAGCAGTGCACGGGGGACCTACGAGCAGTACTTC TRBJ2-7 TRBV10-1 13 NA few
CASSSPPGDTPPSNQPQHF TGTGCCAGCAGTTCCCCGCCCGGGGATACACCCCCTAGCAATCAGCCCCAGCATTTT TRBJ1-5 TRBV28 19 NA NA
CASSFNRELGTDTQYF TGTGCCAGCAGTTTTAATCGAGAACTGGGCACAGATACGCAGTATTTT TRBJ2-3 TRBV6-5 16 NA NA
CASSLANRGAIDEQFF TGCGCCAGCAGCTTGGCGAACAGGGGCGCGATCGATGAGCAGTTCTTC TRBJ2-1 TRBV5-1 16 TRBD1 NA
CASSPGGEGDTGELFF TGTGCCAGCAGCCCCGGAGGGGAGGGAGACACCGGGGAGCTGTTTTTT TRBJ2-2 TRBV7-3 16 TRBD2 NA
CASSFREGSSTEAFF TGCGCCAGCAGCTTCCGGGAGGGAAGTTCGACTGAAGCTTTCTTT TRBJ1-1 TRBV5-1 15 NA NA
CAWTTRMGGPINQPQHF TGTGCCTGGACCACCCGGATGGGAGGCCCTATCAATCAGCCCCAGCATTTT TRBJ1-5 TRBV30 17 NA NA
CASSRTGTLTNEKLFF TGCGCCAGCAGCCGTACAGGGACATTGACTAATGAAAAACTGTTTTTT TRBJ1-4 TRBV5-1 16 NA NA
CASSEGSQQYF TGTGCCAGCAGTGAGGGCAGTCAGCAGTACTTC TRBJ2-7 TRBV2 11 NA NA